This T cell receptor beta chain was captured in a study of blood T cell repertoires in COVID-19. In the study's own analysis: Amplification of reference gene primers provided the estimated nucleated cell counts. The repertoire was sequenced with immunoSEQ multiplex PCR; TCRdb's copy has only in-frame clones and lacks some. V and J calls and clone size come straight from that table; D and trimming were deduced from the DNA. The sample gives about 250,000 clones, around 84% of which show up once; 1.5% is in the top ten. Trimming removed 6 bases at V and 5 bases at J, with 22 bases between. Germline CDR1 is GTSNPN and CDR2 is SVGIG (reference sequence). The CDR3 consists of 15 residues.

The sequenced material came from peripheral blood. The receptor was isolated from a woman aged 40 to 50 who had recovered from COVID-19. This chain connects TRBV30 to TRBJ1-1, with D possibly TRBD1 on 6 matching bases. Here the CDR3 reads CACHPQGYGVTEAFF. The CDR3 DNA follows: TGTGCCTGCCACCCCCAGGGGTACGGGGTAACTGAAGCTTTCTTT.